This TCR beta chain was sequenced in a study of T cells expressing NK-cell markers. Note on this clonotype: Its target is unknown.

UMI-tagged 5'RACE template switching yielded the TCR beta cDNA. TCRdb reprocessed the 5' RACE reads, with one entry per CDR3 protein and no DNA. The table lists a few hundred thousand distinct CDR3 sequences, with roughly 1.4% in the top ten. Study-wide findings and caveats: The contribution of dominant NKG2C+ clonotypes to CD8+ T cells in five to seven donors was 1.0-7.0%.

The origin of this receptor is a woman aged 45-59 years in good health. Source material: blood T cells: a sorted CD56 or NKG2C T cell subset, CD4+ or CD8+ T cells, or bulk PBMC T cells (not recorded which).

The CDR3 is CASSVFPSGGAEETQYF. The V call is TRBV5-1, the J call TRBJ2-5; TCRdb picks TRBD1, but there is no DNA to check that call. The CDR3 sequence is 17 residues long. Germline V gene data show CDR1 as SGHRS and CDR2 as YFSETQ.